This T cell receptor beta chain was identified in a study of blood T cell repertoires in COVID-19. Study-wide context: COVID-19 samples from acute and convalescent phases originated in the United States, Italy and Spain. PBMCs, B-cell-depleted T cells, or T cells were the source of the cDNA or gDNA that made up the material.

Per the study methods: It was from reference gene primer amplification that nucleated cell counts were estimated. TCRdb keeps only in-frame clones here, not all; method: immunoSEQ multiplex PCR. Clonal size and the V and J genes are those of that table, whereas D and trimming came from the DNA. The sample has fewer than 300,000 clones; 80% to 90% are singletons. The germline gives CDR1 SEHNR, CDR2 FQNEAQ (reference sequence). This CDR3 has 12 residues. The V end was cut by 5 bases, the J end by 2 bases, with 7 bases between. The chain recombines TRBV7-9 with TRBJ2-7; D remains ambiguous. Sequenced input: peripheral blood. The sequence derives from a woman in her thirties or forties who had recovered from COVID-19. Here the CDR3 DNA reads TGTGCCAGCAGCACGAAGCCCTACGAGCAGTACTTC. Protein sequence: CASSTKPYEQYF.